Following are 16 T cell receptor beta chains from one sample sequenced in a study of T cells in Graves' hyperthyroidism and ophthalmopathy. RNA transcripts served as the template for amplifying TCR beta CDR3 regions. TCR CDR3 regions were first amplified by RT-PCR with HTBI primers. TCRdb used MiXCR to reprocess the multiplex PCR reads, holding one entry per CDR3 protein. The repertoire holds roughly 560,000 distinct CDR3 sequences, with 14% to 15% as singletons. Sequencing was done on a sample of blood. These receptor sequences come from a woman aged 40 to 55 with Graves' ophthalmopathy.

This clonotype was counted between two and nine times. This chain joins TRBV6-1 and TRBJ2-5; 7 nucleotides line up with TRBD1. Germline V gene lookup returns CDR1 MNHNS and CDR2 SASEGT. This CDR3 has 14 residues. V was clipped by 8 bases and J by 5 bases; unmatched bases: 11. CDR3 nucleotides: TGTGCCAGCCGGGACAGTGGGGTTGTTGAGACCCAGTACTTC. The encoded protein is CASRDSGVVETQYF.

The chain is built from TRBV28 and TRBJ1-2, with unresolved D. V was clipped by 5 bases and J by 1 base, with 20 bases between them. The CDR3 runs to 17 residues. Germline V gives CDR1 MDHEN, CDR2 SYDVKM. CDR3 region: CASSLGLGSLSNYGYTF. CDR3 DNA sequence: TGTGCCAGCAGTCTTGGCCTGGGCAGCTTGAGTAACTATGGCTACACCTTC.

This clonotype was seen at least ten times. The chain couples TRBV28 to TRBJ1-1; D unclear. The CDR3 consists of 12 residues. Germline V gives CDR1 MDHEN, CDR2 SYDVKM. Trimming left V 2 bases short and J 8 bases short, with 9 bases between. The CDR3 is CASSLVGFEAFF. CDR3 sequence (DNA): TGTGCCAGCAGTTTAGTCGGCTTCGAAGCTTTCTTT.

This chain connects TRBV2 to TRBJ2-4; 8 bases are shared with TRBD2. The CDR3 extends over 12 amino acids. Looked up from germline, CDR1 is SNHLY and CDR2 is FYNNEI. CDR3 coding DNA: TGTGCTAGCGGGACTAGCAAAAACATTCAGTACTTC. Translated: CASGTSKNIQYF. Based on the CDR3 plus reference TRBV2 and TRBJ2-4, the full variable domain is EPEVTQTPSHQVTQMGQEVILRCVPISNHLYFYWYRQILGQKVEFLVSFYNNEISEKSEIFDDQFSVERPDGSNFTLKIRSTKLEDSAMYFCASGTSKNIQYFGAGTRLSVL.

This sequence joins TRBV6-1 and TRBJ1-5; a weak D match, TRBD1 (6 bases). The CDR3 has 15 amino acids. V lost 6 bases and J lost 4, with 16 bases in between. Germline V gene lookup returns CDR1 MNHNS and CDR2 SASEGT. The CDR3 nucleotides read TGTGCCAGCAGAGCAGGGGCGAATGGAAATCAGCCCCAGCATTTT. Translated: CASRAGANGNQPQHF.

The table lists this clonotype with many counts. The rearrangement joins TRBV12-3 or TRBV12-4 to TRBJ2-7; TRBD1 matches 11 bases. The trim removed 3 bases at V and 11 bases at J, leaving 6 bases unmatched. This CDR3 has 13 residues. The DNA for the CDR3 is TGTGCCAGCAGTTTCGGGACAGGGGGAAAGAAGTACTTC. Encoded protein: CASSFGTGGKKYF.

This clonotype was detected many times. The chain has TRBV5-1 and TRBJ2-5, with unresolved D. Per the germline V gene, CDR1 is SGHRS and CDR2 is YFSETQ. There are 13 residues in the CDR3. Trimming took off 4 bases at V and 5 bases at J, with 12 bases between the two ends. CDR3 coding DNA: TGCGCCAGCAGCCGCCATCCCCAGGAGACCCAGTACTTC. As protein: CASSRHPQETQYF.

This clonotype has at least ten counts. The chain recombines TRBV6-2 or TRBV6-3 with TRBJ2-2, with unresolved D. Germline lookup yields CDR1 MNHEY and CDR2 SVGEGT. The CDR3 has 14 amino acids. V was cut by 2 bases and J by 1 base, with 5 bases left in between. In DNA form, the CDR3 reads TGTGCCAGCAGTTACACAAGGAACACCGGGGAGCTGTTTTTT. Encoded protein: CASSYTRNTGELFF.

This clonotype was counted many times. The chain links TRBV5-6 to TRBJ2-5; weak D call: TRBD1 (5 bases). Germline-derived CDR1 and CDR2 are SGHDT and YYEEEE. The CDR3 has 13 residues. V was pared by 4 bases and J by 6 bases, with 13 bases between. CDR3 coding DNA: TGTGCCAGCAGCACACAGGATCTCCAGACCCAGTACTTC. Translation gives CASSTQDLQTQYF. The full variable domain, in which reference TRBV5-6 and TRBJ2-5 provide the parts outside the CDR3, is DAGVTQSPTHLIKTRGQQVTLRCSPKSGHDTVSWYQQALGQGPQFIFQYYEEEERQRGNFPDRFSGHQFPNYSSELNVNALLLGDSALYLCASSTQDLQTQYFGPGTRLLVL.

In its sample, this clonotype was seen a few times. The genes are TRBV20-1 and TRBJ2-3; 8 bases map to TRBD2. This CDR3 comprises 14 residues. CDR1 is DFQATT and CDR2 is SNEGSKA in the germline V gene (reference sequence). V lost 4 bases and J lost 3; bases outside the gene matches: 6. The CDR3 bases are TGCAGTGCTACACTAGCGGAGAATACAGATACGCAGTATTTT. This sequence encodes CSATLAENTDTQYF.

This clonotype turned up a few times. The chain joins TRBV5-1 to TRBJ2-5; D gene uncertain. CDR1 SGHRS and CDR2 YFSETQ come from the germline V gene. The CDR3 consists of 14 residues. V dropped 3 bases and J dropped 1 base, with 10 bases sitting between them. The CDR3 nucleotides are TGCGCCAGCAGCTCCGGACGGATCCAAGAGACCCAGTACTTC. Translated, it gives CASSSGRIQETQYF.

This clonotype was seen repeatedly, ten times or more. The chain is built from TRBV6-2 or TRBV6-3 and TRBJ1-1, with 7 bases lining up with TRBD1. This CDR3 has 18 residues. CDR1 MNHEY and CDR2 SVGEGT come from the germline V gene. The ends lost 2 bases at V and 5 bases at J; junction bases unmatched: 17. CDR3 amino acids: CASSYPTTGSRGFTEAFF. The DNA of the CDR3 is TGTGCCAGCAGTTACCCAACGACGGGATCCAGGGGGTTTACTGAAGCTTTCTTT.

This clonotype occurred many times. The chain uses TRBV11-2 and TRBJ2-5; a weak D match, TRBD1 (8 bases). This CDR3 contains 19 residues. CDR1 SGHAT and CDR2 FQNNGV come from the germline V gene. V was pared by 2 bases and J by 0 bases, with 22 bases between. DNA for the CDR3: TGTGCCAGCAGCTTAATCGGGGGGACAGGATTTGAGGACCAAGAGACCCAGTACTTC. Amino acids: CASSLIGGTGFEDQETQYF.

This clonotype was observed a handful of times. The V and J genes are TRBV2 and TRBJ2-5; perhaps TRBD2 as D (6 bases). Looked up from germline, CDR1 is SNHLY and CDR2 is FYNNEI. V shed 1 base and J shed 1 base, with 10 bases lying between them. The CDR3 runs 15 residues. CDR3 in DNA: TGTGCCAGCAGTGAAGTTGGAGGGCCCCAAGAGACCCAGTACTTC. It yields the protein CASSEVGGPQETQYF.

The table lists this clonotype with a few counts. The chain has TRBV19 and TRBJ1-3; unclear D gene. Germline CDR1 reads LNHDA; CDR2 reads SQIVND (reference sequence). Between the trimmed V and J ends, which lost 1 base and 4 bases, there was a span of 8 bases. The CDR3 totals 14 residues. CDR3 nucleotide sequence: TGTGCCAGTAGTATAGCCCAACAGGGAAACACCATATATTTT. It yields the protein CASSIAQQGNTIYF.

V is TRBV12-3 or TRBV12-4 and J is TRBJ2-7; D is unresolved. The CDR3 is made up of 13 amino acids. V was cut by 11 bases and J by 0 bases, with 14 bases left in between. DNA of the CDR3: TGTGCCTGCACCCCGGGTCCCTCCTACGAGCAGTACTTC. Its protein product is CACTPGPSYEQYF.